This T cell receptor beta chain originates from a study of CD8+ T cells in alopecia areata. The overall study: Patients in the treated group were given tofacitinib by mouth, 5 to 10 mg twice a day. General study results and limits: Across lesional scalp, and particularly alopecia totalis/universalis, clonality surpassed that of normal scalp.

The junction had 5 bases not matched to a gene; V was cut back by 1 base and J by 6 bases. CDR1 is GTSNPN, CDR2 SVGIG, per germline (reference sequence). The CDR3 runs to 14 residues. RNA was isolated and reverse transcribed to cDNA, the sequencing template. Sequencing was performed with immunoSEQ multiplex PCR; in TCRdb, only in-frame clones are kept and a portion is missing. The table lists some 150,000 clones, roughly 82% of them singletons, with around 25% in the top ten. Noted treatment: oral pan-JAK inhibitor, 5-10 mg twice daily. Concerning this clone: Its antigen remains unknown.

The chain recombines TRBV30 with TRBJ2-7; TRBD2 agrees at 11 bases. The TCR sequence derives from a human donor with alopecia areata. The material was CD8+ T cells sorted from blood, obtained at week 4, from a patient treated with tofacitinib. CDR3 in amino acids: CAWSETSGVSEQYF. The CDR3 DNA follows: TGTGCCTGGAGTGAGACTAGCGGGGTTTCCGAGCAGTACTTC. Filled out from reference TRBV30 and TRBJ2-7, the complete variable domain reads SQTIHQWPATLVQPVGSPLSLECTVEGTSNPNLYWYRQAAGRGLQLLFYSVGIGQISSEVPQNLSASRPQDRQFILSSKKLLLSDSGFYLCAWSETSGVSEQYFGPGTRLTVT.